The source of this T cell receptor beta chain is a study of cytotoxic CD8 clonotypes in ibrutinib-treated CLL. Germline loops: CDR1 MDHEN, CDR2 SYDVKM. This CDR3 has 13 residues. V was shortened by 5 bases and J by 7 bases, with 15 bases between the two germline ends. TCRdb's copy holds only in-frame clones and misses some; the assay was immunoSEQ multiplex PCR. The table includes 300,000 to 400,000 clones, 67% detected once. The origin of this receptor is a human donor with chronic lymphocytic leukemia. The J gene is TRBJ2-7, the V gene TRBV28, with a possible D match to TRBD2 (6 bases). The input for sequencing was PBMCs, taken after 36 months of ibrutinib treatment. In DNA, the CDR3 is TGTGCCAGCAGTGTTAGCGGTCCGGGGGAGCAGTACTTC. It specifies CASSVSGPGEQYF.